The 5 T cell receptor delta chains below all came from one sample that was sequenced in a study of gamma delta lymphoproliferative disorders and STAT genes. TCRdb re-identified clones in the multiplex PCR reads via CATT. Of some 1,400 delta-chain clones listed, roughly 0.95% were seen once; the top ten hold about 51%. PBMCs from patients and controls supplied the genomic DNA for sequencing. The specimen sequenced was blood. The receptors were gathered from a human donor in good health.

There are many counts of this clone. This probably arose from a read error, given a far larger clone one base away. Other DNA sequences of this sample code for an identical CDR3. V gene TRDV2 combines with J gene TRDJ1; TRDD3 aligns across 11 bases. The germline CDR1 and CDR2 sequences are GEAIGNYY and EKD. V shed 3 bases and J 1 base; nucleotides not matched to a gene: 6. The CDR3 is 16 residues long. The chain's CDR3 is CACDPLGDTPTDKLIF. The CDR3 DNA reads TGTGCCTGTGACCCGCTGGGGGATACCCCCACCGATAAACTCATCTTT.

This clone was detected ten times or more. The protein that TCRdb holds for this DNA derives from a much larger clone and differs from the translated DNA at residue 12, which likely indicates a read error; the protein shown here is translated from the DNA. In nucleotides, the CDR3 is TGTGCCTGTGACACCGTTGCTGGGTGGGACGACGCCGATAAACTCATCTTT. Amino acids: CACDTVAGWDDADKLIF. The chain has TRDV2 and TRDJ1; TRDD3 is a possible D gene (5 bases). CDR3 size: 17 residues. Germline loops: CDR1 GEAIGNYY, CDR2 EKD. The V end lost 0 bases, the J end lost 3 bases, and 19 bases lay between the germline ends.

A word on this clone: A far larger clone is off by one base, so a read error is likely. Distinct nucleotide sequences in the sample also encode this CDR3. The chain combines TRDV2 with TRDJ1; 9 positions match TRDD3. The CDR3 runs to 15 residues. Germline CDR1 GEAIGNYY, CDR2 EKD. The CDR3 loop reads CACDTVGDIGDKLIF. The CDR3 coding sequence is TGTGCCTGTGACACCGTGGGGGATATCGGCGATAAACTCATCTTC.

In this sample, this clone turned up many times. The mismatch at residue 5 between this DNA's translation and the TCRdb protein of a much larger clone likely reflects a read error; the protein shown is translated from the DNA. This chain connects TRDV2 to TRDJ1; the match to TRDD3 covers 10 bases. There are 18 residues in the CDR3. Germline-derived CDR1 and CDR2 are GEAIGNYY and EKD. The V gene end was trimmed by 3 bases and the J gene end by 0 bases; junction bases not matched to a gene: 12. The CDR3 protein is CACDAVLVGDTYTDKLIF. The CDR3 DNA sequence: TGTGCCTGTGACGCCGTTTTGGTGGGGGATACCTACACCGATAAACTCATCTTT.

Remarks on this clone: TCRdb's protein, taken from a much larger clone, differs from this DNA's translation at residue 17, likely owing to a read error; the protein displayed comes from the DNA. Here the CDR3 reads CACDALLGDTDLTDKLTF. DNA of the CDR3: TGTGCCTGTGACGCCCTACTGGGGGATACGGACTTAACCGATAAACTCACCTTT. The chain couples TRDV2 to TRDJ1; TRDD3 aligns across 13 bases. Germline V gives CDR1 GEAIGNYY, CDR2 EKD. This CDR3 is 18 amino acids long.